This is a list of T cell receptor beta chains from one sample in a study of cytomegalovirus exposure and HLA in healthy donors. The table came from immunoSEQ multiplex PCR; TCRdb's copy has only in-frame clones and leaves some out. The sample shows about 140,000 clones, 80% of them seen only once. What was sequenced was PBMCs. The receptors stem from a man aged 35 to 55 in good health and CMV-seronegative. The conserved cysteine and the conserved F or W are not part of the CDR3 here. Clone size is not always given. Where it is, it says once, few, many or a class for expanded clones.

J gene	clone size	V gene	CDR3 protein
TRBJ1-2	once	TRBV18	ASSPLQGIENGYT
TRBJ2-1	.	TRBV10-1	ASSTDRGLSNEQF
TRBJ1-2	.	TRBV13	ASSPGQGTYGYT
TRBJ1-5	.	TRBV30	AWSAGEHQPQH
TRBJ2-3	.	TRBV5-1	ASSLVGLFTDTQY
TRBJ2-3	.	TRBV6-4	ASSVQAATDTQY
TRBJ2-6	.	TRBV19	ASSMGTAAGANVLT
TRBJ2-3	.	TRBV9	ASSFDRGITDTQY
TRBJ2-7	.	TRBV19	ASSWVGGSYEQY
TRBJ2-1	.	TRBV5-1	ASSDRLAGAYNEQF
TRBJ1-2	few	TRBV28	ASSFDRVASGYT
TRBJ1-5	.	TRBV28	ASNQGDTHSNQPQH
TRBJ2-3	.	TRBV5-1	ASSLDLTGQGTDTQY
TRBJ2-7	few	TRBV29-1	SVVPGQIYEQY
TRBJ1-4	.	TRBV7-9	ASSLAGGGAREKLF
TRBJ2-2	.	TRBV2	ASRATGGRAGELF
TRBJ2-7	.	TRBV9	ASSVATGSQYEQY
TRBJ2-5	.	TRBV7-2	ASGGGQRPGETQY
TRBJ1-2	.	TRBV18	ASSPQLGKGDGYT
TRBJ2-5	.	TRBV5-5	ASSLASGQETQY
TRBJ1-6	once	TRBV5-1	ASSLSQNNSPLH
TRBJ2-3	.	TRBV28	ASSSYQGLDTQY
TRBJ2-5	.	TRBV2	ASRRERGGETQY
TRBJ2-3	.	TRBV21-1	ASSDDRVQDTQY
TRBJ2-7	.	TRBV18	ASSPRSEGEQY
TRBJ1-4	.	TRBV27	ASSRTGYNEKLF
TRBJ1-1	few	TRBV6-5	ASKIQGNTEAF
TRBJ1-5	.	TRBV21-1	ASSNGQRDQPQH
TRBJ1-3	.	TRBV19	ASSISRVNSGNTIY
TRBJ1-5	once	TRBV7-2	ASSSQGGQPQH
TRBJ1-6	.	TRBV7-6	ASSRTGTGDENSPLH
TRBJ2-7	few	TRBV19	ASSIGGLPYEQY
TRBJ1-1	.	TRBV6-5	ASRTGGAGTEAF
TRBJ2-1	few	TRBV6-5	ASSFITTGYNEQF
TRBJ2-1	.	TRBV7-9	ASSRGGASYNEQF
TRBJ2-1	.	TRBV2	ASGFQGANNEQF
TRBJ1-1	.	TRBV7-3	ASSLGQGRGKTGAF
TRBJ1-2	.	TRBV6-5	ASSVGLVTAYGYT
TRBJ1-6	.	TRBV2	ASSEDSTYNSPLH
TRBJ1-6	few	TRBV30	AWNRVNRHYYNSPLH
TRBJ1-2	.	TRBV28	ATRLGQSNYGYT
TRBJ1-6	.	TRBV7-9	ASSFDSYNSPLH
TRBJ2-7	.	TRBV11-2	ASSLDRLAGAGEQY
TRBJ2-5	.	TRBV2	ASRGVLETQY
TRBJ1-2	.	TRBV27	ASSLRLGTGGSANYGYT
TRBJ1-1	few	TRBV2	ASSRGSYEDTEAF